The entry below describes one T cell receptor (beta chain). What it binds is unknown. Arm-PCR of CDR3 regions and iRepertoire HTBI primers were the basis on which TCR beta libraries were built. In TCRdb, the multiplex PCR reads were re-called with MiXCR into one record per CDR3 protein. In the table there are roughly 560,000 distinct CDR3 sequences, roughly 15% of which are singletons. The CDR3 contains 16 residues. The V segment lost 6 bases and the J segment 7 bases; nucleotides outside the gene matches: 15. The germline CDR1 and CDR2 sequences are SGHDT and YYEEEE. This sample stems from a study of regulatory T cells in long-lasting Graves disease. The wider study: Graves' patients diagnosed newly had used antithyroid drugs under 3 months. Study outcomes and limitations: TCR diversity was lower in persistent than newly diagnosed Graves' disease.

Time point reported: newly diagnosed GD, antithyroid drugs for less than 3 months. PBMCs provided the RNA from which the TCR library was made. Recruitment took place at an endocrinology department in Xi'an, China. The same sample was also studied in work on T cells in Graves' hyperthyroidism and ophthalmopathy. That source adds: RT-PCR in the first round (using the HTBI primer set) targeted the TCR CDR3.

The receptor's source is a woman aged 40 to 65 with Graves disease. This chain links TRBV5-6 with TRBJ1-5; TRBD1 matches 8 bases. Here the sequenced sample was peripheral blood mononuclear cells (PBMCs), taken at new diagnosis, from a patient treated with antithyroid drugs. The chain's CDR3 is CASTIRGQDNRQPQHF. The DNA for the CDR3 is TGTGCCAGCACCATTAGGGGACAGGACAATAGGCAGCCCCAGCATTTT. Combining the CDR3 with reference TRBV5-6 and TRBJ1-5 gives the whole variable domain DAGVTQSPTHLIKTRGQQVTLRCSPKSGHDTVSWYQQALGQGPQFIFQYYEEEERQRGNFPDRFSGHQFPNYSSELNVNALLLGDSALYLCASTIRGQDNRQPQHFGDGTRLSIL.